Listed here are 23 T cell receptor beta chains from one sample, sequenced in a study of patients and donors after allogeneic stem cell transplantation. Via MiXCR, TCRdb re-called the RT-PCR reads, giving one row per CDR3 protein. The table includes some 150,000 distinct CDR3 sequences, about two fifths detected once. The sample was blood, either unsorted or a sorted T cell fraction (not recorded which). The receptors derive from a human donor who was either an allogeneic HSCT recipient or a stem cell or donor lymphocyte infusion donor (not recorded which). It is not recorded whose cells these are; they may come from a transplant donor.

The chain is built from TRBV7-6 and TRBJ1-3; D unresolved. Looked up from germline, CDR1 is SGHVS and CDR2 is FNYEAQ. Deletions cut 5 bases from V and 0 bases from J, with 14 bases between. The CDR3 contains 16 residues. The CDR3 loop is CASSPLPSDSGNTIYF. The CDR3 region has the DNA TGTGCCAGCAGCCCCCTCCCGTCCGACTCTGGAAACACCATATATTTT.

Comment on this clonotype: The CDR3 carries no conserved terminal phenylalanine or tryptophan, so it likely arises from a read error. The V gene is TRBV5-1, the J gene TRBJ1-2; 7 bases are a match to TRBD1. This CDR3 region has 13 residues. The V gene's germline CDR1 is SGHRS and CDR2 YFSETQ. V lost 0 bases, J lost 7 bases, and 3 bases stayed unmatched. CDR3 sequence reads: CASSLEGAPGYTL. The CDR3 DNA follows: TGCGCCAGCAGCTTGGAGGGGGCGCCTGGCTACACCTTG.

This chain uses TRBV7-8 with TRBJ1-5, with a weak D call TRBD1 (5 bases). CDR1 and CDR2 from the germline V gene are SGHVS and FQNEAQ. V shed 5 bases and J shed 1 base, with 15 bases lying between them. The CDR3 loop spans 16 amino acids. This CDR3 reads CASSPAGVVSNQPQHF. The CDR3 region has the DNA TGTGCCAGCAGCCCGGCGGGGGTGGTGAGCAATCAGCCCCAGCATTTT.

The chain uses TRBV9 and TRBJ2-7, with a possible D match to TRBD2 (6 bases). CDR1 and CDR2 (germline): SGDLS, YYNGEE. CDR3 size: 15 residues. V was clipped by 4 bases and J by 2 bases, with 16 bases between them. CDR3 protein: CASSSRSGLTYEQYF. The CDR3 DNA follows: TGTGCCAGCAGCTCCAGGTCGGGACTGACCTACGAGCAGTACTTC.

V gene TRBV15 combines with J gene TRBJ1-1; D possibly corresponds to TRBD1 (5 bases). The CDR3 totals 14 residues. Trimming shortened V by 0 bases and J by 0 bases, and 5 bases separated the two germline ends. Germline-derived CDR1 and CDR2 are LNHNV and YYDKDF (reference sequence). The CDR3, as DNA: TGTGCCACCAGCAGAGAAGGGGTGAACACTGAAGCTTTCTTT. This codes for CATSREGVNTEAFF.

This clonotype was recorded once. The junction differs from germline at one of its ends, possibly a read error. This chain joins TRBV18 and TRBJ1-2; D remains ambiguous. From germline, CDR1 is KGHSH and CDR2 LQKENI. The CDR3 contains 13 residues. The CDR3 DNA sequence: TGTGCCAGCGCACCGACCGTTAACTATGGCTACACCTTC. The encoded protein is CASAPTVNYGYTF. The full variable domain, its missing parts supplied by reference TRBV18 and TRBJ1-2, is NAGVMQNPRHLVRRRGQEARLRCSPMKGHSHVYWYRQLPEEGLKFMVYLQKENIIDESGMPKERFSAEFPKEGPSILRIQQVVRGDSAAYFCASAPTVNYGYTFGSGTRLTVV.

The V and J genes are TRBV28 and TRBJ1-1, with D unclear. The CDR3 is made up of 15 amino acids. Trimming removed 2 bases at V and 1 base at J, with 11 bases between. The germline gives CDR1 MDHEN, CDR2 SYDVKM. For the CDR3, the DNA is TGTGCCAGCAGTTTACCGTTAGGGAAGAACACTGAAGCTTTCTTT. Its protein product is CASSLPLGKNTEAFF.

This clonotype has only a few counts. This sequence joins TRBV11-2 and TRBJ1-1; D ambiguous. The CDR3 sequence is 12 residues long. Germline lookup yields CDR1 SGHAT and CDR2 FQNNGV. The V end lost 4 bases, the J end lost 7 bases, and 10 bases lay between the germline ends. CDR3 region: CASSYRTYEAFF. The CDR3 coding sequence is TGTGCCAGCAGCTACCGGACCTATGAAGCTTTCTTT.

The genes are TRBV27 and TRBJ1-3; D might be TRBD1 (5 bases). The V end lost 4 bases, the J end lost 2 bases, and 6 bases lay between the germline ends. Germline CDR1 reads MNHEY; CDR2 reads SMNVEV (reference sequence). The CDR3 loop spans 13 amino acids. CDR3 amino acids: CASSSGTGNTIYF. The CDR3 nucleotides are TGTGCCAGCAGTTCAGGGACTGGAAACACCATATATTTT.

This clonotype has just a few counts. The chain couples TRBV11-2 to TRBJ2-3, with 9 bases identical to TRBD2. Germline V CDR1 and CDR2: SGHAT, FQNNGV. With 7 bases clipped from V and 4 bases from J, the junction kept 9 bases outside the gene matches. The CDR3 is 15 residues long. The CDR3 DNA reads TGTGCCAGCATCCCTCCTAGCGGGGAAGCAGATACGCAGTATTTT. Amino acids: CASIPPSGEADTQYF.

The chain combines TRBV6-2 or TRBV6-3 with TRBJ1-2; 7 bases are a match to TRBD1. Germline V gives CDR1 MNHEY, CDR2 SVGEGT. The CDR3 sequence is 14 residues long. With 6 bases clipped from V and 4 bases from J, the junction kept 8 bases outside the gene matches. The CDR3 loop is CASSLPRQGYGYTF. CDR3 DNA sequence: TGTGCCAGCAGCCTACCTCGACAGGGCTATGGCTACACCTTC.

The chain is built from TRBV12-3 or TRBV12-4 and TRBJ2-3; the match to TRBD1 covers 7 bases. The CDR3 loop spans 17 amino acids. The V segment lost 5 bases and the J segment 0 bases; nucleotides outside the gene matches: 11. In DNA, the CDR3 is TGTGCCAGCAGTCTACAACGACAGGGCCTTAGCACAGATACGCAGTATTTT. This codes for CASSLQRQGLSTDTQYF.

The chain employs TRBV20-1 and TRBJ1-5; D call uncertain. The CDR3 consists of 9 residues. Per germline, CDR1 DFQATT and CDR2 SNEGSKA (reference sequence). Trimming cost V 6 bases and J 7 bases, with 4 bases left between them. The CDR3 region has the DNA TGCAGTGCGGGCCAGCCCCAGCATTTT. It specifies CSAGQPQHF.

The table lists this clonotype with a few counts. This rearrangement joins TRBV6-5 to TRBJ2-1, with D maybe TRBD2 (5 bases). V dropped 6 bases and J dropped 8 bases, with 11 bases sitting between them. CDR3 length: 12 amino acids. Germline lookup yields CDR1 MNHEY and CDR2 SVGAGI. CDR3 protein: CASRSPRDEQFF. The CDR3 nucleotides read TGTGCCAGCAGATCCCCGAGGGATGAGCAGTTCTTC.

V gene TRBV6-5 combines with J gene TRBJ2-1; 7 bases fit TRBD2. The CDR3 covers 14 residues. V lost 6 bases, J lost 5 bases, and 7 bases stayed unmatched. CDR1 and CDR2 from the germline V gene are MNHEY and SVGAGI. CDR3: CASRAGRVNNEQFF. In DNA form, the CDR3 reads TGTGCCAGCAGAGCGGGACGGGTAAACAATGAGCAGTTCTTC.

The chain recombines TRBV29-1 with TRBJ2-5; TRBD1 is a possible D gene (5 bases). Looked up from germline, CDR1 is SQVTM and CDR2 is ANQGSEA. This CDR3 spans 12 amino acids. Trimming cost V 3 bases and J 1 base, with 6 bases left between them. The CDR3 loop is CSVDRAQETQYF. CDR3 DNA: TGCAGCGTTGACAGGGCCCAAGAGACCCAGTACTTC.

Only a few counts were recorded for this clonotype. The chain has TRBV27 and TRBJ1-1, with D hard to call. The CDR3 is made up of 15 amino acids. The V end lost 0 bases, the J end lost 2 bases, and 10 bases lay between the germline ends. Germline-derived CDR1 and CDR2 are MNHEY and SMNVEV (reference sequence). CDR3 sequence: CASSLSTIRNTEAFF. Here the CDR3 DNA reads TGTGCCAGCAGTTTATCGACCATACGAAACACTGAAGCTTTCTTT.

This clonotype was counted only a few times. The V and J genes are TRBV7-8 and TRBJ1-5; D might be TRBD1 (6 bases). Trimming left V 4 bases short and J 4 bases short, with 8 bases between. This CDR3 has 13 residues. The germline gives CDR1 SGHVS, CDR2 FQNEAQ. CDR3 sequence: CASSWRGNQPQHF. In DNA form, the CDR3 reads TGTGCCAGCAGCTGGAGGGGGAATCAGCCCCAGCATTTT.

This clonotype appeared a few times. The CDR3 DNA sequence: TGTGCCAGCAGCCAAGGAGGGACTCAGCCCCAGCATTTT. It yields the protein CASSQGGTQPQHF. The rearrangement links TRBV3-1 to TRBJ1-5; D perhaps matches TRBD1 (5 bases). Trimming left V 1 base short and J 6 bases short, with 7 bases between. The CDR3 runs to 13 residues. Germline values: CDR1 LGHDT, CDR2 YNNKEL (reference sequence).

The rearrangement links TRBV5-1 to TRBJ1-1, with D uncertain. The CDR3 spans 13 residues. CDR1 is SGHRS and CDR2 is YFSETQ in the germline V gene. Trimming took 2 bases from V and 4 from J, leaving 9 bases between them. The CDR3 DNA follows: TGCGCCAGCAGCTTCCATGGGGTCACTGAAGCTTTCTTT. Translated, it gives CASSFHGVTEAFF. The variable domain in full, completed from reference TRBV5-1 and TRBJ1-1, reads KAGVTQTPRYLIKTRGQQVTLSCSPISGHRSVSWYQQTPGQGLQFLFEYFSETQRNKGNFPGRFSGRQFSNSRSEMNVSTLELGDSALYLCASSFHGVTEAFFGQGTRLTVV.

The rearrangement uses TRBV20-1 and TRBJ2-3; possible D gene TRBD2, 7 bases. The length of the CDR3 is 13 residues. Germline V gives CDR1 DFQATT, CDR2 SNEGSKA (reference sequence). The CDR3 DNA reads as TGCAGCTCCCTGGCGGGGGCTTCTGATACGCAGTATTTT. Translating it yields CSSLAGASDTQYF.

This sequence joins TRBV2 and TRBJ1-2, with D possibly being TRBD1 (5 bases). The V end lost 5 bases, the J end lost 4 bases, and 11 bases lay between the germline ends. The CDR3 is 13 amino acids. The germline V gene encodes CDR1 SNHLY and CDR2 FYNNEI. Here the CDR3 DNA reads TGTGCCAGCAGTCTTTCGACAGCCTATGGCTACACCTTC. Translated: CASSLSTAYGYTF.

This chain uses TRBV28 with TRBJ2-7; possibly TRBD2 for D (5 bases). Trimming took 3 bases from V and 5 from J, leaving 8 bases between them. This CDR3 has 12 amino acids. The germline V gene has CDR1 MDHEN and CDR2 SYDVKM. CDR3 in DNA: TGTGCCAGCAGTTTCTCCGGGAACGAGCAGTACGTC. Translating it yields CASSFSGNEQYV.